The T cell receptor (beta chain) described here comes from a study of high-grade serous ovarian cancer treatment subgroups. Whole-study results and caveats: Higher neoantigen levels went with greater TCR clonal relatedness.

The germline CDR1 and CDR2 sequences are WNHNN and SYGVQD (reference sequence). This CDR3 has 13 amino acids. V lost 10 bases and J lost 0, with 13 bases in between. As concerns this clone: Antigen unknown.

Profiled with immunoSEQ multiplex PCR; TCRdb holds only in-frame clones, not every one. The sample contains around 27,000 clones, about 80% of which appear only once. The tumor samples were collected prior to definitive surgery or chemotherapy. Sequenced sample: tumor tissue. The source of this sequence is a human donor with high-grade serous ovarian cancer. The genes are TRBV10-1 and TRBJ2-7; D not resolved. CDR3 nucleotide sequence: TGCGCCATCCATGGTAGTTACTCCTACGAGCAGTACTTC. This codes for CAIHGSYSYEQYF.